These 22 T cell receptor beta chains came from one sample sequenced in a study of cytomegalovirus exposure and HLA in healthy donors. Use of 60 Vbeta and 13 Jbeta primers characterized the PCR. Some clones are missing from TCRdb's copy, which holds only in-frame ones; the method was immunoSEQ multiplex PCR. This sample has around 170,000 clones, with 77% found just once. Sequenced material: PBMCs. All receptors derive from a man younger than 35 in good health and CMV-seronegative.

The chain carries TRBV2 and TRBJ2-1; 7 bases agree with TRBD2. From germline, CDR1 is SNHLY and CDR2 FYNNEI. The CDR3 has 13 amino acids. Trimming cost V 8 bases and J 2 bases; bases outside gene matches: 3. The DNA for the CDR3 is TGTGCCAGCGGGAGGGCCCCCTACAATGAGCAGTTCTTC. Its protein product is CASGRAPYNEQFF.

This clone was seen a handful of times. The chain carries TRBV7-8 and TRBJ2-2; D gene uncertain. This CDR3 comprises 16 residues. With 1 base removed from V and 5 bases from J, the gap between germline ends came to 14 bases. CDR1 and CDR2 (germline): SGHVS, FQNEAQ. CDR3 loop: CASSLGRRPRTGELFF. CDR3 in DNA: TGTGCCAGCAGCTTAGGGAGACGGCCGCGGACCGGGGAGCTGTTTTTT. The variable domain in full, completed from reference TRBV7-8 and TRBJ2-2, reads GAGVSQSPRYKVAKRGQDVALRCDPISGHVSLFWYQQALGQGPEFLTYFQNEAQLDKSGLPSDRFFAERPEGSVSTLKIQRTQQEDSAVYLCASSLGRRPRTGELFFGEGSRLTVL.

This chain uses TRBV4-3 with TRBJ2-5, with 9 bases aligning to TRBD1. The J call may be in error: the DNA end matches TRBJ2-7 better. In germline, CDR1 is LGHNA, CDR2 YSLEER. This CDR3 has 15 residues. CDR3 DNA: TGCGCCAGCAGCCCCGGACAGGGGCGCCTGGACGAGCAGTACTTC. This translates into CASSPGQGRLDEQYF.

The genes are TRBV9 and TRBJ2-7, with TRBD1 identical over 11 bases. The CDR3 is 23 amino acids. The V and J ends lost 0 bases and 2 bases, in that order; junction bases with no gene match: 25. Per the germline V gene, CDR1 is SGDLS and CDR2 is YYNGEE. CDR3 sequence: CASSVARGIPAFEPGQGAYEQYF. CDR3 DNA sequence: TGTGCCAGCAGCGTAGCGCGTGGGATCCCGGCGTTTGAACCGGGACAGGGGGCCTACGAGCAGTACTTC.

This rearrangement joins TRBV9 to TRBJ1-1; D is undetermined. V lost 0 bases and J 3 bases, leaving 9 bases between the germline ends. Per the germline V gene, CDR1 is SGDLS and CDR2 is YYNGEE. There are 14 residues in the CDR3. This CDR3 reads CASSVGSGYTEAFF. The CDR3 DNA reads TGTGCCAGCAGCGTAGGGTCGGGTTACACTGAAGCTTTCTTT.

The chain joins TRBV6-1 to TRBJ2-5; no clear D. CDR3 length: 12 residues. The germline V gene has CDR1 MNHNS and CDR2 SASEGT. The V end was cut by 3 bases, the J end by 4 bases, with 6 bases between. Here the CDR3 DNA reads TGTGCCAGCAGTGATGTATCAGAGACCCAGTACTTC. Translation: CASSDVSETQYF.

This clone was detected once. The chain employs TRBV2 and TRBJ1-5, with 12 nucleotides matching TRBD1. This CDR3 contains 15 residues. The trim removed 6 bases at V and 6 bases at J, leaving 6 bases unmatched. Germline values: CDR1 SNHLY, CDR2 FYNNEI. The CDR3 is CASRDGTGGFQPQHF. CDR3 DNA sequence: TGTGCCAGCAGAGACGGGACAGGGGGCTTTCAGCCCCAGCATTTT.

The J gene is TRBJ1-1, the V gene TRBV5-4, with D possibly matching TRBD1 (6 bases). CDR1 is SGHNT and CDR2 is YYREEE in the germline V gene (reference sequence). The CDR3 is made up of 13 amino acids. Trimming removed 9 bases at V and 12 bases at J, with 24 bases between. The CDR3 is CATGAAPQGLSFF. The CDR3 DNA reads TGTGCCACTGGGGCAGCGCCACAGGGTCTATCTTTCTTT.

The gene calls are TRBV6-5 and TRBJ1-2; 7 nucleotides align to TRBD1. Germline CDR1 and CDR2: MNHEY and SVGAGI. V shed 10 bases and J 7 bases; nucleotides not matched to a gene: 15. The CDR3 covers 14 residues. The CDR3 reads CATLPRQGLGGYTF. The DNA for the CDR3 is TGTGCCACCCTACCCCGACAGGGCCTGGGTGGCTACACCTTC.

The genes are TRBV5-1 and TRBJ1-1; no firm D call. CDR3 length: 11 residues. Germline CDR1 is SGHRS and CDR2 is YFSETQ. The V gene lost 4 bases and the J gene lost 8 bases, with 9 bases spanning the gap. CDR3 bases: TGCGCCAGCAGCCACGGGTTGGAAGCTTTCTTT. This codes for CASSHGLEAFF.

CDR3 nucleotide sequence: TGCAGCGGGGGCGAGGGAGGGTCGCAGTACTTC. It translates to CSGGEGGSQYF. The chain is built from TRBV29-1 and TRBJ2-7, with 7 positions matching TRBD2. Trimming cost V 7 bases and J 9 bases; bases outside gene matches: 9. This CDR3 contains 11 residues. The germline V gene has CDR1 SQVTM and CDR2 ANQGSEA.

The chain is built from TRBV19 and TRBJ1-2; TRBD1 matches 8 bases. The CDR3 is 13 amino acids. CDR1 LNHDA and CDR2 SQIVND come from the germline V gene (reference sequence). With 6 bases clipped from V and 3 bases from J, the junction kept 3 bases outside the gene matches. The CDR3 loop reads CASSATGDYGYTF. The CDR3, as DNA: TGTGCCAGTAGCGCGACAGGGGACTATGGCTACACCTTC.

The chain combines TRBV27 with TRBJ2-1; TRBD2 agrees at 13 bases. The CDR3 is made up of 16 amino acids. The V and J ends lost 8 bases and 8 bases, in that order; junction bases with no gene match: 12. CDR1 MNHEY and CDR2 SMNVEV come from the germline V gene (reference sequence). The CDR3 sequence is CASFPRTSGRADEQFF. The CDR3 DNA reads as TGTGCCAGCTTCCCACGAACTAGCGGGAGGGCGGATGAGCAGTTCTTC.

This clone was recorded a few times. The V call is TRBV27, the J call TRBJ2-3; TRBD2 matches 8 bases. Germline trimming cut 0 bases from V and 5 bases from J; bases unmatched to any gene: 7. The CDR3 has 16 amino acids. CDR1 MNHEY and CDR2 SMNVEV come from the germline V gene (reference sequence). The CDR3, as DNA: TGTGCCAGCAGTTTATCCCCGGGGGGGCGCAAAGATACGCAGTATTTT. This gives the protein CASSLSPGGRKDTQYF.

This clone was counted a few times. The CDR3 DNA sequence: TGTGCCAGCAGCCTCAGGGGAAACTGGGACACTGAAGCTTTCTTT. Encoded protein: CASSLRGNWDTEAFF. The rearrangement uses TRBV11-2 and TRBJ1-1, with D possibly being TRBD1 (6 bases). The CDR3 covers 15 residues. The germline CDR1 and CDR2 sequences are SGHAT and FQNNGV. The V and J ends lost 5 bases and 3 bases respectively, with 16 bases between them.

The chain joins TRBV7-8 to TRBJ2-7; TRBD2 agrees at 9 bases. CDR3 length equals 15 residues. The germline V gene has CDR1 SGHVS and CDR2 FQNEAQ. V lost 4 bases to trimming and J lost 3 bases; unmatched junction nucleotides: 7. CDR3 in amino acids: CASSYSGRRFYEQYF. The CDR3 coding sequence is TGTGCCAGCAGCTATAGCGGGAGAAGGTTCTACGAGCAGTACTTC.

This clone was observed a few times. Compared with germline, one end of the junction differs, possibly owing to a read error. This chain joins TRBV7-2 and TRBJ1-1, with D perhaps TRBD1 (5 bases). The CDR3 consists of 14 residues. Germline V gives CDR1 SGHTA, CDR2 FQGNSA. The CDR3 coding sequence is TGTGCCAGCAGCGCCCCAGGGTTGAAGACTGAAGCTTTCTTT. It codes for CASSAPGLKTEAFF.

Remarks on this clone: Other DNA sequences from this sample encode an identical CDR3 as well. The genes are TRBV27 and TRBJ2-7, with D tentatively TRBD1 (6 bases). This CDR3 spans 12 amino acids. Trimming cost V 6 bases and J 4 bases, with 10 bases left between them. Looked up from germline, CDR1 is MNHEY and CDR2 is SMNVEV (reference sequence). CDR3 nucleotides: TGTGCCAGCAGCCTCCAGGGGTACGAGCAGTACTTC. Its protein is CASSLQGYEQYF.

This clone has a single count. The CDR3 nucleotides read TGTGCCAGCAGTGCCGGGACGGGGAGGACTGAAGCTTTCTTT. Its translation is CASSAGTGRTEAFF. J is TRBJ1-1 and V is TRBV6-5; possibly TRBD1 for D (5 bases). Trimming left V 5 bases short and J 5 bases short, with 15 bases between. Germline CDR1 and CDR2: MNHEY and SVGAGI. This CDR3 contains 14 residues.

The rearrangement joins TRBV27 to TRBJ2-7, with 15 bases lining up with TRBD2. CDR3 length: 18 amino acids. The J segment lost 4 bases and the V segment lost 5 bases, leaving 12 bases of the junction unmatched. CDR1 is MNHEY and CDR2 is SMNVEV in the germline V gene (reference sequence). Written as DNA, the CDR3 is TGTGCCAGCAGTCGAGGGACTAGCGGGAGGCCGGTAGGTTACGAGCAGTACTTC. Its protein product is CASSRGTSGRPVGYEQYF.

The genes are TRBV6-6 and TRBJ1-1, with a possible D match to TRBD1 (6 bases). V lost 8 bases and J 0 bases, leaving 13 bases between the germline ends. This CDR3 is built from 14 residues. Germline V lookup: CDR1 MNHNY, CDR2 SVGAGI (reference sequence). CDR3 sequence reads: CASGYRAMNTEAFF. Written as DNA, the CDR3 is TGTGCCAGCGGGTACAGGGCTATGAACACTGAAGCTTTCTTT.

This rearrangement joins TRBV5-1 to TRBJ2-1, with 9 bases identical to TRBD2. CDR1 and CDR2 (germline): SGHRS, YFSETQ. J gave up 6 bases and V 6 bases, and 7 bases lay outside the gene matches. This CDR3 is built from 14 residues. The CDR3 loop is CASNSGSLSNEQFF. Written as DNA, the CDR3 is TGCGCCAGCAATAGCGGGAGCTTAAGCAATGAGCAGTTCTTC.